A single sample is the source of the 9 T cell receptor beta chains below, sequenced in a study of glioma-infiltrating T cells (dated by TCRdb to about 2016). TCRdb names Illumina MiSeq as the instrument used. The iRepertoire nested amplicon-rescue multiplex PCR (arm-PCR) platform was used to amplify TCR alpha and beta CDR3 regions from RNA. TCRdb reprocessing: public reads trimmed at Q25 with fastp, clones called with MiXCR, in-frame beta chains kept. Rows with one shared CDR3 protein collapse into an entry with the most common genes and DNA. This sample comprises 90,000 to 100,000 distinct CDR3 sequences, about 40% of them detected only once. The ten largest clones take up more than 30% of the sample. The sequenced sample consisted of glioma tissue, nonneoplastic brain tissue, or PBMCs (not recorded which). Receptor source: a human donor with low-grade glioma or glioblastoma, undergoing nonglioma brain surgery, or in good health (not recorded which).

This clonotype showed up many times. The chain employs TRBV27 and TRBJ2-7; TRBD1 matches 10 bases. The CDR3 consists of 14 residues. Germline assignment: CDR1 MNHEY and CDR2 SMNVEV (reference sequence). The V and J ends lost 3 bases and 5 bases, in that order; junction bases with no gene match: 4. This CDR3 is CASSFRDRGDEQYF. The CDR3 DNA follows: TGTGCCAGCAGTTTCCGGGACAGGGGCGACGAGCAGTACTTC.

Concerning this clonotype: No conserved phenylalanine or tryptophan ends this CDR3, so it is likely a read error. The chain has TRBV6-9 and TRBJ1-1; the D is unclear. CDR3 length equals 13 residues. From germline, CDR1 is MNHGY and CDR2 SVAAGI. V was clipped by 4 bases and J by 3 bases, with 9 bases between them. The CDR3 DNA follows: TGTGCCAGCAGTTCAGCCCTGTACACTGAAGCTTTCCTT. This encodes CASSSALYTEAFL.

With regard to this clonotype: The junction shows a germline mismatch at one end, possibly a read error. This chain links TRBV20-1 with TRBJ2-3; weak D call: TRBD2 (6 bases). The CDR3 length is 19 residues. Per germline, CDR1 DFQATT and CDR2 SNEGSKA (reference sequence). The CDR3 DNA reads TGCAGTGCTAGCAGTCTCGTTCGGGGCGGGACCGGAGGCACAGATAGGCAGTATTTT. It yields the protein CSASSLVRGGTGGTDRQYF.

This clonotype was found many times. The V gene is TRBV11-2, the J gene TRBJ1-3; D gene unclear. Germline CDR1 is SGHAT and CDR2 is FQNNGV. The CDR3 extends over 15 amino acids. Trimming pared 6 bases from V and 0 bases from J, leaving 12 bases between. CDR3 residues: CASSLEGSSGNTIYF. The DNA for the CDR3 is TGTGCCAGCAGTTTGGAGGGAAGCTCTGGAAACACCATATATTTT.

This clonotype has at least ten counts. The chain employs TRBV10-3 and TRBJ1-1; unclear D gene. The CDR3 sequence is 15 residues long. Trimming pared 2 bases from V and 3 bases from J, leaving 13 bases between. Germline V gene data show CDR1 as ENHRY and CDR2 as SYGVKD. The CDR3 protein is CAISERVRGDTEAFF. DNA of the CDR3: TGTGCCATCAGTGAGAGAGTACGCGGGGACACTGAAGCTTTCTTT.

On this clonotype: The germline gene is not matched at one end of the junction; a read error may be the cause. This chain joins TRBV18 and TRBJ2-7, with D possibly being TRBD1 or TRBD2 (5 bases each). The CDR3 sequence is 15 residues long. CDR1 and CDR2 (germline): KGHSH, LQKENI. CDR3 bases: TGTGCCAGCTCACCAGGGGGTACGGTCACCTACGAGCAGCACTTC. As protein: CASSPGGTVTYEQHF.

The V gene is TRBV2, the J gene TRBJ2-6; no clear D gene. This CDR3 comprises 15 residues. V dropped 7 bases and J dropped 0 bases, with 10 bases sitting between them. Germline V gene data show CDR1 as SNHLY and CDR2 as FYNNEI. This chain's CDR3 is CASKPQSSGANVLTF. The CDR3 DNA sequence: TGTGCCAGCAAACCTCAGAGCTCTGGGGCCAACGTCCTGACTTTC.

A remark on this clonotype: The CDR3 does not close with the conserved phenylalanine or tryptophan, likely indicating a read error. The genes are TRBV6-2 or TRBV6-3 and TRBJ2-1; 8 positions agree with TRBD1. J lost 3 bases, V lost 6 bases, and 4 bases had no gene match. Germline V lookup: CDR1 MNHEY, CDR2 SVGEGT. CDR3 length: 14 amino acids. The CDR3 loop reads CASRAGQGYNEQFS. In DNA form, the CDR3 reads TGTGCCAGCAGGGCAGGACAGGGCTACAATGAGCAGTTCTCC.

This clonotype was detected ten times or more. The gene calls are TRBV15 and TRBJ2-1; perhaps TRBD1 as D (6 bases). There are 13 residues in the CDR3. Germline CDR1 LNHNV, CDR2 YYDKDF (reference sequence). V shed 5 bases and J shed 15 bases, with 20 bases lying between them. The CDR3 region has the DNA TGTGCCACCAGCGCGCCCTCACAGGGTTCTGGGTTCTTC. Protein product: CATSAPSQGSGFF. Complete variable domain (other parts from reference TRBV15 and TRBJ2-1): DAMVIQNPRYQVTQFGKPVTLSCSQTLNHNVMYWYQQKSSQAPKLLFHYYDKDFNNEADTPDNFQSRRPNTSFCFLDIRSPGLGDTAMYLCATSAPSQGSGFFGPGTRLTVL.